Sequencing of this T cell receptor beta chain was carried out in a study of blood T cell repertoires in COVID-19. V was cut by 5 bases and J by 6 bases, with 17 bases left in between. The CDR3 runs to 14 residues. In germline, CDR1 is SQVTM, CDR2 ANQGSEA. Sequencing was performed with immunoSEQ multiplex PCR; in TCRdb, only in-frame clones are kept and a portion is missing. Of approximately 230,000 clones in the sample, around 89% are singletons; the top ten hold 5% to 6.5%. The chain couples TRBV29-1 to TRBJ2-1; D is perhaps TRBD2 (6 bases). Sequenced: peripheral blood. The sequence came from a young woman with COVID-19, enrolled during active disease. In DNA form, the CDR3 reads TGCAGCGTTCGGACTATGCAGCCCATCAATGAGCAGTTCTTC. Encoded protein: CSVRTMQPINEQFF.